This TCR beta chain appears in the sequencing data of a study of vaccination and CD4 T cells after COVID-19 (dated by TCRdb to between 2022 and 2023). Background for the entire study: Convalescent patients had a positive SARS-CoV-2 result on nasal swab PCR, and of these patients, several had mild disease and one had severe disease. Culture stimuli were overlapping spike peptide pools from SARS-CoV-2 and from the common cold coronaviruses HCoV-NL63, HCoV-OC43 and HCoV-229E. Participants received two doses of either the Pfizer-BioNTech BNT162b2 vaccine (n=8) or the Moderna mRNA-1273 vaccine (n=2). Post-vaccine blood samples were obtained a median of roughly 75 days after the second vaccine dose, with a range of about 12 to 241 days. As controls, cultures received a CEFX viral epitope pool (the positive control), an HIV-1 Nef peptide pool (the negative control), or no peptide at all. The spike-specific CD4+ TCR repertoire was compared before and after mRNA vaccination in approximately ten COVID-19 convalescent patients and a handful of infection-naive healthy vaccine recipients. Post-COVID blood samples from convalescent patients were collected a median of 101 days after diagnosis, with a range of 35 to 161 days. The convalescent cohort comprised six males and four females, including two Hispanic individuals, seven Caucasians, two Asians and one multiracial person. General study outcomes and caveats: Of the vaccine-specific clones found in convalescent patients, nearly all (304 of 307) were mono-reactive for SARS-CoV-2 spike instead of being cross-reactive with common cold coronaviruses. Among convalescent patients, a median about 86% of the SARS-CoV-2-reactive clones seen after vaccination appeared only after vaccination, which suggests priming specific to the vaccine. Only a relatively small number of convalescent patients were included in the study, and early timepoints following natural infection were not analyzed. Although the median number of SARS-CoV-2-reactive clonotypes went up from roughly 20 after infection to more than 30 after vaccination, the increase was not significant.

Taken from the germline V gene, the CDR1 and CDR2 loops are MNHEY and SVGAGI. Reading from cysteine to phenylalanine, the CDR3 counts 15 amino acids. The sequence is cut down to CDR3 DNA, 45 bases in frame from base 1. V was cut back by 2 bases and J by 2 bases, leaving a gap of 13 bases between them. To note about this clonotype: No cognate antigen has been identified for it. The sample holds no much larger clone one base away, and base qualities are not on file.

The library relied on PCR. TCR sequencing of DNA from cultured CD4+ T cells used the Oncomine TCR Beta short-read assay at the Johns Hopkins FTIC core. The QIAamp micro DNA kit was used to extract genomic DNA from the cultured CD4+ T cells. Oncomine TCR Beta libraries made from cultured CD4+ T cells were pooled using unique dual indexes and sequenced on an Illumina iSeq 100. As for the authors' bioinformatics: Non-productive sequences were removed, and CDR3s that did not start with C, did not end with F or W, or were shorter than 7 amino acids were discarded. The MANAFEST web application was used to identify antigen-specific clonotypes by comparing peptide-stimulated wells against reference wells and other culture wells. An FDR below 0.05, an odds ratio above 5, and a productive frequency above 0.1% in at least two of three replicate wells were required for clones to be considered positive. A clonotype was classed as cross-reactive if the clonotype showed significant expansion both in SARS-CoV-2 spike wells and in at least one common cold coronavirus spike condition. CDR3 homology was assessed with Levenshtein distances (stringdist) and unrooted phylogenetic trees (ape) in R version 3.6.1. TCRdb handled the public reads itself, with Q25 trimming in fastp and clone calling in MiXCR, and kept productive beta chains. Merged by CDR3 protein, the rows form single entries marked with the most common genes and DNA. It is TCRdb's table, rather than the study itself, that gives the V and J calls and clone size. This sample lists 8,000 to 10,000 distinct CDR3 sequences; around half were detected once. The ten largest make up roughly 20% of the sample.

The treatment or condition tag for this specimen amounts to: approximately 9-day PBMC culture with coronavirus spike peptide pools or control peptides (ViraFEST assay). The ViraFEST assay, used in the study, expanded antigen-specific T cells with peptide pools and then identified the expanded clonotypes through TCR sequencing. The positive SARS-CoV-2 PCR tests of the convalescent patients were dated from March to December 2020, before the Alpha, Beta and Delta variants emerged in the United States. PBMCs were cultured at fewer than 2.5 million per well in IMDM supplemented with approximately 5% human AB serum and about 9.6 IU/ml IL-2, with about 10 ug/ml peptide pools added. Half of the culture medium was replaced with fresh IL-2-containing medium on days 3 and 7. Once the cells had been in culture for less than 12 days, the EasySep CD4+ T cell isolation kit was used to isolate CD4+ T cells by negative selection. Ficoll-Paque Plus gradient centrifugation was used to isolate PBMCs from whole blood, and the isolated PBMCs were then either used fresh or cryopreserved at -140C. Triplicate wells were generally used for each culture condition.

This sequence originates from a human donor who had recovered from COVID-19. Material for sequencing was CD4+ T cells from blood, cultured in vitro. The V gene is TRBV6-5 and the J gene is TRBJ2-7, and possibly TRBD1, on 5 matching bases. In nucleotides, the sequence is TGTGCCAGCAGTTACGGGGCAGGAAAGGCCTACGAGCAGTACTTC. Its protein is CASSYGAGKAYEQYF.